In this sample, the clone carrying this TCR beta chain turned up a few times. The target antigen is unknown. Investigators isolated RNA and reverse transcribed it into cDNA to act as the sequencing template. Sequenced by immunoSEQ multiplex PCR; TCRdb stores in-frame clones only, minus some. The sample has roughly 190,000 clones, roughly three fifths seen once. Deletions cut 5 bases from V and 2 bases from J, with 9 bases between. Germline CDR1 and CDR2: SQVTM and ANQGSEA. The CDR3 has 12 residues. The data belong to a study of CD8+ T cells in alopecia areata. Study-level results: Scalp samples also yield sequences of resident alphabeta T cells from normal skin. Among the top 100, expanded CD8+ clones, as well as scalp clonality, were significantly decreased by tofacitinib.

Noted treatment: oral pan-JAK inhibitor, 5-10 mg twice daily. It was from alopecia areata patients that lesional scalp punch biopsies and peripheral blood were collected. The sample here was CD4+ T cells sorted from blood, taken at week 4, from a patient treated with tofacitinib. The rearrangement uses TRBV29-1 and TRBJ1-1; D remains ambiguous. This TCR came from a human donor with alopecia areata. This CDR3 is CSVSRVNTEAFF. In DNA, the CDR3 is TGCAGCGTTTCAAGGGTTAACACTGAAGCTTTCTTT.